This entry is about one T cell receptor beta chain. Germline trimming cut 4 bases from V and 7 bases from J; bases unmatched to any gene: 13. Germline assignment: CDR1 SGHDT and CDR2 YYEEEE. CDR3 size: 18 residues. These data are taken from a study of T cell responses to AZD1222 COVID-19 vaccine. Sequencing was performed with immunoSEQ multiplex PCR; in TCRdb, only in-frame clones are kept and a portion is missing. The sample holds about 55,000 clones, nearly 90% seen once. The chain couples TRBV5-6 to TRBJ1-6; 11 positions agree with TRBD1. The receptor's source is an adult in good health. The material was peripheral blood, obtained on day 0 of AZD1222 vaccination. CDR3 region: CASSPTLRGTGGNSPLHF. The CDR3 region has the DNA TGTGCCAGCAGCCCCACCCTAAGGGGGACAGGGGGAAATTCACCCCTCCACTTT.